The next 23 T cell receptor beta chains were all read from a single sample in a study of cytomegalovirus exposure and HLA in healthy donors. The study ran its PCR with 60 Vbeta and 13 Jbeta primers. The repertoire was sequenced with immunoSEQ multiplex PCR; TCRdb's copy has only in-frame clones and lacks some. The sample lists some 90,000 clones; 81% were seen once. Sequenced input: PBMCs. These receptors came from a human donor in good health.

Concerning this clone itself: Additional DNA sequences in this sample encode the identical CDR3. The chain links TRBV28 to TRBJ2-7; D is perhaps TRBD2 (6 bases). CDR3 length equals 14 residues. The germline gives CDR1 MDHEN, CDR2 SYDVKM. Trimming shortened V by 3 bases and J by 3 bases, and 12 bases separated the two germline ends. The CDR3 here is CASSFRGEVYEQYF. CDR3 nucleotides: TGTGCCAGCAGTTTCAGAGGGGAGGTCTACGAGCAGTACTTC.

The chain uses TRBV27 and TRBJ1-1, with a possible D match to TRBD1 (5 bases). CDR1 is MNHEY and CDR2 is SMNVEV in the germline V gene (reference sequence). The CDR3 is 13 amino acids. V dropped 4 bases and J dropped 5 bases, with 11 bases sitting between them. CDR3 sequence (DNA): TGTGCCAGCAGTTGGGGCACCTCGACTGAAGCTTTCTTT. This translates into CASSWGTSTEAFF.

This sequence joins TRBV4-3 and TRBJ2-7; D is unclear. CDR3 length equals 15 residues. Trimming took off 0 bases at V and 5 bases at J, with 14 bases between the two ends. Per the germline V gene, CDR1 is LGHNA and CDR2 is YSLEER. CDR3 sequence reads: CASSQERSGFDEQYF. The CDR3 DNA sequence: TGCGCCAGCAGCCAAGAAAGGTCCGGGTTCGACGAGCAGTACTTC.

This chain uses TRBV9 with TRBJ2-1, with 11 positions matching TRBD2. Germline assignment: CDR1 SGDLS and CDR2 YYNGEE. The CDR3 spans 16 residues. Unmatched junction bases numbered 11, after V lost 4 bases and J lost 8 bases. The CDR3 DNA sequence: TGTGCCAGCAGCACTCTAAGACTAGCGGGGAGGGATGAGCAGTTCTTC. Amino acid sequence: CASSTLRLAGRDEQFF.

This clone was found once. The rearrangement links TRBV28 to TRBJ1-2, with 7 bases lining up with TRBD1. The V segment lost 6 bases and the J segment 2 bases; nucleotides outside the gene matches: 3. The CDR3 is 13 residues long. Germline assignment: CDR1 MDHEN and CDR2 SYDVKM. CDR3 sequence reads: CASRTGINYGYTF. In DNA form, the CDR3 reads TGTGCCAGCAGGACAGGGATCAACTATGGCTACACCTTC.

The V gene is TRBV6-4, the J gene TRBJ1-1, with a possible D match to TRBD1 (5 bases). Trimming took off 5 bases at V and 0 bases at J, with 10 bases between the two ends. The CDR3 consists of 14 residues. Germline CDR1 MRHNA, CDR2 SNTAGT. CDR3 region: CASSSRQLNTEAFF. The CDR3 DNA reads TGTGCCAGCAGTTCCAGACAGCTGAACACTGAAGCTTTCTTT.

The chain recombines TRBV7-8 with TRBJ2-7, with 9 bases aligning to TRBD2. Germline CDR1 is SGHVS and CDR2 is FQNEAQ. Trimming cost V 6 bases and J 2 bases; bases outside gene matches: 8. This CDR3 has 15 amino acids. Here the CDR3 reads CASRFDLAGTYEQYF. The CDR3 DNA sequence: TGTGCCAGCAGATTTGATCTAGCGGGGACCTACGAGCAGTACTTC.

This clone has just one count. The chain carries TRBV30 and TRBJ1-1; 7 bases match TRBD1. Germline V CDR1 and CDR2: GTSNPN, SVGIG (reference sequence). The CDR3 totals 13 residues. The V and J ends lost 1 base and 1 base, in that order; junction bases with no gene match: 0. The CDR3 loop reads CAWSGQGNTEAFF. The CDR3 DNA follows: TGTGCCTGGAGTGGACAGGGGAACACTGAAGCTTTCTTT.

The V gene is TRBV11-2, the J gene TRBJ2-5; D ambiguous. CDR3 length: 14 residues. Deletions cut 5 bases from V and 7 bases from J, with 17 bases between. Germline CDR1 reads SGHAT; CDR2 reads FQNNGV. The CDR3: CASSPLVSGRTQYF. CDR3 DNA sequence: TGTGCCAGCAGCCCCCTGGTTAGTGGGCGGACCCAGTACTTC.

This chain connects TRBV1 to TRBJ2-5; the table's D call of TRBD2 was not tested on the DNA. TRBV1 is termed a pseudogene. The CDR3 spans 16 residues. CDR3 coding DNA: TGCACCAGCAGCCAAGATTGGGCTAGGAGGGGAGAGACCCAGTACTTC. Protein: CTSSQDWARRGETQYF.

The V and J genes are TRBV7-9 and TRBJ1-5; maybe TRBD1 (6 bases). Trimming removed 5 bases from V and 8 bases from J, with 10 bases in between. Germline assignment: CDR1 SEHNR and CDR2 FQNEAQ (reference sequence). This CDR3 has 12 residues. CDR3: CASSTGQKPQHF. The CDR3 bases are TGTGCCAGCAGCACAGGACAGAAGCCCCAGCATTTT.

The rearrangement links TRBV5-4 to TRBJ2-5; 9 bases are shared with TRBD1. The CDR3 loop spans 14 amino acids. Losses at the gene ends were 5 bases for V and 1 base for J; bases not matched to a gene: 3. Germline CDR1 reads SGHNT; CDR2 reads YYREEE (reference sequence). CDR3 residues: CASRTTGGQETQYF. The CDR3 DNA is TGTGCCAGCAGGACGACAGGGGGCCAAGAGACCCAGTACTTC. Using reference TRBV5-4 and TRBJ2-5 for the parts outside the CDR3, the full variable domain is ETGVTQSPTHLIKTRGQQVTLRCSSQSGHNTVSWYQQALGQGPQFIFQYYREEENGRGNFPPRFSGLQFPNYSSELNVNALELDDSALYLCASRTTGGQETQYFGPGTRLLVL.

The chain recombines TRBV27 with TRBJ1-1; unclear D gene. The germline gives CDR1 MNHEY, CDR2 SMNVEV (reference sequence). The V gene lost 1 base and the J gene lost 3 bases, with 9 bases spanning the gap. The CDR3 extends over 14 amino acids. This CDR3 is CASSLYPGDTEAFF. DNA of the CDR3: TGTGCCAGCAGTTTATATCCGGGAGACACTGAAGCTTTCTTT.

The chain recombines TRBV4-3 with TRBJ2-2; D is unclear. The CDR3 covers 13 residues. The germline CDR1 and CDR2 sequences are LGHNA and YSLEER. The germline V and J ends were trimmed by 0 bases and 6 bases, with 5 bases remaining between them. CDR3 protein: CASSQERPGELFF. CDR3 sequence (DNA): TGCGCCAGCAGCCAAGAGAGGCCCGGGGAGCTGTTTTTT.

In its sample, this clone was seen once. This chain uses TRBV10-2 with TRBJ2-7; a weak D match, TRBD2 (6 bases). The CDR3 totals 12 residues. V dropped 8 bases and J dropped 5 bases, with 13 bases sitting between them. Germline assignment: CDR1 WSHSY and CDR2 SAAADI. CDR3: CASGGYGNEQYF. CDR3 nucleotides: TGCGCCAGCGGGGGGTATGGCAACGAGCAGTACTTC.

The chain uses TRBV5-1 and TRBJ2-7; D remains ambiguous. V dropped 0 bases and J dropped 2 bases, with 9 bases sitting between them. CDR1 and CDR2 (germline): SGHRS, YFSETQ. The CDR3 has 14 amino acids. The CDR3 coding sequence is TGCGCCAGCAGCTTGGTGGTGAGCCCCTACGAGCAGTACTTC. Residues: CASSLVVSPYEQYF.

DNA of the CDR3: TGTGCCACCAAACTAGCGGGAGTTGGCGAGCAGTTCTTC. Protein sequence: CATKLAGVGEQFF. The chain employs TRBV15 and TRBJ2-1, with 11 bases matching TRBD2. The V gene end was trimmed by 7 bases and the J gene end by 10 bases; junction bases not matched to a gene: 6. Germline V gives CDR1 LNHNV, CDR2 YYDKDF (reference sequence). The CDR3 loop spans 13 amino acids.

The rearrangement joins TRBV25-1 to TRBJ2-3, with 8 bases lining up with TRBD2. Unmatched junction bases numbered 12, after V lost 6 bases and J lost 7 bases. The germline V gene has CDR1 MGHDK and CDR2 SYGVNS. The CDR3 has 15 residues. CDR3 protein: CASSAGGRSIYTQYF. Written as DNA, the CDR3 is TGTGCCAGCAGCGCGGGGGGCAGAAGCATATATACGCAGTATTTT.

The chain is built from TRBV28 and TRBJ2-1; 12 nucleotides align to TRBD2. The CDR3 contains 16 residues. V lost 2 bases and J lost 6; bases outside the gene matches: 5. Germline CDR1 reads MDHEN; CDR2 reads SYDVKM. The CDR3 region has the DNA TGTGCCAGCAGTTTAAGCGGACTAGCGGGAAGCAATGAGCAGTTCTTC. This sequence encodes CASSLSGLAGSNEQFF.

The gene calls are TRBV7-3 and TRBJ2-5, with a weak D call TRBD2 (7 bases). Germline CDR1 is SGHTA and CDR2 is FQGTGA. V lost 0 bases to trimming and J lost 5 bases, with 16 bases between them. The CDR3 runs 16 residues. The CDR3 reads CASSLTPQGGRETQYF. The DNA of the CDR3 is TGTGCCAGCAGCTTAACGCCACAGGGAGGGAGGGAGACCCAGTACTTC.

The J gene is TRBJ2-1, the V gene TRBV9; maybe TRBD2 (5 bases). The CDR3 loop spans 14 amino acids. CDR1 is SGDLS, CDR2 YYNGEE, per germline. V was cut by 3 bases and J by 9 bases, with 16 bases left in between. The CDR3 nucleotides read TGTGCCAGCAGCGACCTCGGCGGGTCCGGTGAGCAGTTCTTC. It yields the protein CASSDLGGSGEQFF.

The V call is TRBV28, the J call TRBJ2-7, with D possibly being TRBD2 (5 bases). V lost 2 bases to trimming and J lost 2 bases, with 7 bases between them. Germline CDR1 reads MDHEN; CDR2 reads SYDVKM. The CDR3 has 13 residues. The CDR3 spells CASSLGSPYEQYF. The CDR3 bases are TGTGCCAGCAGTTTAGGGAGTCCCTACGAGCAGTACTTC.

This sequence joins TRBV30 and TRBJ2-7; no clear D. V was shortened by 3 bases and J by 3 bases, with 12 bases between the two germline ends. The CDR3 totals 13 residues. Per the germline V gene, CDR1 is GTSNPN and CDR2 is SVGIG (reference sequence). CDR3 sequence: CAWRRPANYEQYF. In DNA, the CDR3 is TGTGCCTGGAGGAGGCCAGCGAACTACGAGCAGTACTTC.